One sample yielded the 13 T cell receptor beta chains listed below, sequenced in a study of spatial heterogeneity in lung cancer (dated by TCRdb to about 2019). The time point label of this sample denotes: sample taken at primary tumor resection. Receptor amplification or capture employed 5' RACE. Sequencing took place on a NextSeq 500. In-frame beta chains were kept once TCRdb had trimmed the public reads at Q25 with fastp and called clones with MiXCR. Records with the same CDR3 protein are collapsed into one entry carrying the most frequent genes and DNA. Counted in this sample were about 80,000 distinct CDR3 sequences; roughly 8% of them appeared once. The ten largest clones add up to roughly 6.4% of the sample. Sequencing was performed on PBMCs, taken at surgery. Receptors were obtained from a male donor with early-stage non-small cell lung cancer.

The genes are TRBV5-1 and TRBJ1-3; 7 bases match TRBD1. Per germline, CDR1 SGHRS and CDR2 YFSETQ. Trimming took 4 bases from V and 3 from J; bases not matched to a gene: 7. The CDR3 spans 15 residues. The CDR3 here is CASSLNRGGGNTIYF. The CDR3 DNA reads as TGCGCCAGCAGCCTGAACAGGGGAGGTGGAAACACCATATATTTT. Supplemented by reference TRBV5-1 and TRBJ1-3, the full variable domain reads KAGVTQTPRYLIKTRGQQVTLSCSPISGHRSVSWYQQTPGQGLQFLFEYFSETQRNKGNFPGRFSGRQFSNSRSEMNVSTLELGDSALYLCASSLNRGGGNTIYFGEGSWLTVV.

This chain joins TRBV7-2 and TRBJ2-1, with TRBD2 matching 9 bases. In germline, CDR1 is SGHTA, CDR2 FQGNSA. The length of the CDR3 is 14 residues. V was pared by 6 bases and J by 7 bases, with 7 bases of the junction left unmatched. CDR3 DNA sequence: TGTGCCAGCAGGGGGCTAGCGGGATGGAATGAGCAGTTCTTC. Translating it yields CASRGLAGWNEQFF.

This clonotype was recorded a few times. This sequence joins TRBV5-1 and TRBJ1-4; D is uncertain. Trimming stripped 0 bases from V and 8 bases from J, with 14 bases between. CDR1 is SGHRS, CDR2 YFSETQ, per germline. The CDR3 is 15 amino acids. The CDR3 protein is CASSLGGSRGEKLFF. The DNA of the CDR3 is TGCGCCAGCAGCTTGGGGGGAAGCCGAGGGGAAAAACTGTTTTTT.

CDR3 bases: TGTGGGACAGGGCCCTTTGAGAATCAGCCCCAGCATTTT. Its translation: CGTGPFENQPQHF. The chain recombines TRBV10-3 with TRBJ1-5, with TRBD1 matching 8 bases. The CDR3 runs 13 residues. The germline V gene encodes CDR1 ENHRY and CDR2 SYGVKD.

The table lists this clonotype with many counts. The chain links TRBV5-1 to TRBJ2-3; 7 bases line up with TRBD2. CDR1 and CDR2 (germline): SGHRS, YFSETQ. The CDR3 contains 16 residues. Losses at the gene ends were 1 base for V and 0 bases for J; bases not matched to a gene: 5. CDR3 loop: CASSLRLADSTDTQYF. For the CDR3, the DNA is TGCGCCAGCAGCTTGCGGCTAGCGGATAGCACAGATACGCAGTATTTT.

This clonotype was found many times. The CDR3 coding sequence is TGTGCCACCAGTGATGTGACAACAGGGGCCAACGTCCTGACTTTC. Encoded protein: CATSDVTTGANVLTF. This sequence joins TRBV24-1 and TRBJ2-6; D is undetermined. V was trimmed by 3 bases and J by 4 bases, leaving 9 bases between them. In germline, CDR1 is KGHDR, CDR2 SFDVKD. CDR3 size: 15 residues.

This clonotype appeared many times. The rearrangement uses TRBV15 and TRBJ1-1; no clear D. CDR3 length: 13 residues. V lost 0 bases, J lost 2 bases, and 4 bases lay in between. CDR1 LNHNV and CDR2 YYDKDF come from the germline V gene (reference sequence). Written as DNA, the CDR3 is TGTGCCACCAGCAGAGATCCCAACACTGAAGCTTTCTTT. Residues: CATSRDPNTEAFF.

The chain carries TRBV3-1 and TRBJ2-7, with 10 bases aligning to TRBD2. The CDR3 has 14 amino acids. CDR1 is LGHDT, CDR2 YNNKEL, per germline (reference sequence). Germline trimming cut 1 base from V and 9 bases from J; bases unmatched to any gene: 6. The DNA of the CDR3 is TGTGCCAGCAGCCAAGGGTTACTAGCGGGACTGCAGTACTTC. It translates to CASSQGLLAGLQYF.

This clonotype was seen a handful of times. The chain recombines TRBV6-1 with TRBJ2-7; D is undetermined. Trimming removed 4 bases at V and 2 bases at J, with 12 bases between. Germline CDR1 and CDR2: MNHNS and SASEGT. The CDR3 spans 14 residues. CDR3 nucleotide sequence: TGTGCCAGCAGTGCAACCCACCTTACCTACGAGCAGTACTTC. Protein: CASSATHLTYEQYF.

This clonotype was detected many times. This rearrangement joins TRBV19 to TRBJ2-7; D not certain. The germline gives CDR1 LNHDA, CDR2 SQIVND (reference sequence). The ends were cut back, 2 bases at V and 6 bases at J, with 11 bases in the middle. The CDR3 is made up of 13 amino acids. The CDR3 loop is CASSITSWGEQYF. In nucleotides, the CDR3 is TGTGCCAGTAGTATAACATCCTGGGGCGAGCAGTACTTC. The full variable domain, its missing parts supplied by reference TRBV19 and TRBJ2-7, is DGGITQSPKYLFRKEGQNVTLSCEQNLNHDAMYWYRQDPGQGLRLIYYSQIVNDFQKGDIAEGYSVSREKKESFPLTVTSAQKNPTAFYLCASSITSWGEQYFGPGTRLTVT.

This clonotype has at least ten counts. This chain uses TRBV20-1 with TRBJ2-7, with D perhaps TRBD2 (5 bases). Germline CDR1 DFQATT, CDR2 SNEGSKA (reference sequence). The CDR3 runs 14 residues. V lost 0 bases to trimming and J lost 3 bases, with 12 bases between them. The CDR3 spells CSARDWRGLYEQYF. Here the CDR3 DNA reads TGCAGTGCTAGAGATTGGCGCGGGCTCTACGAGCAGTACTTC.

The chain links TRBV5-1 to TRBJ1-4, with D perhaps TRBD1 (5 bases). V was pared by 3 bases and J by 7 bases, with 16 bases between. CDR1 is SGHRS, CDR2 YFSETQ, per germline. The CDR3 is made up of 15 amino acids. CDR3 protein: CASSSLGTEGEKLFF. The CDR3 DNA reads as TGCGCCAGCAGCTCACTCGGGACCGAGGGTGAAAAACTGTTTTTT.

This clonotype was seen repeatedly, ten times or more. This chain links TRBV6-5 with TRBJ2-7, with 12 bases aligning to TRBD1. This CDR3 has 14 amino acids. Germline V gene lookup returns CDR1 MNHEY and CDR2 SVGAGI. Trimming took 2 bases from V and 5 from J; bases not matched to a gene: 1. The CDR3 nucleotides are TGTGCCAGCAGTTACGGGACAGGGGGCGACGAGCAGTACTTC. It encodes CASSYGTGGDEQYF.